This paragraph reports one TCR beta chain. Its antigen is currently unknown. The CDR3 is 14 amino acids. V lost 3 bases to trimming and J lost 3 bases, with 11 bases between them. Germline CDR1 is LNHDA and CDR2 is SQIVND (reference sequence). Only in-frame clones appear in the TCRdb table, and some are missing; sequencing was by immunoSEQ multiplex PCR. The repertoire has tens of thousands of clones, nearly 90% of them found once; the top ten carry less than 5%. This specimen belongs to a study of graft-versus-host responses after intestinal transplantation. About the study: Transplant recipients had multivisceral, liver-intestinal, or isolated intestinal grafts.

Study conclusions and caveats: Early post-transplant declines in HvG were associated with peak levels of circulating GvH clones. Investigators detected GvH clones in recipient marrow, with some emerging earlier in ileum or blood.

Sequenced here: unstimulated CD8+ T cells sorted from spleen or lymph node cells, sampled before transplant. The J gene is TRBJ1-2, the V gene TRBV19, with TRBD1 as a possible D gene (5 bases). The receptor's source is a human donor who was the organ donor for an intestinal transplant. CDR3 DNA sequence: TGTGCCAGTAGTATGGACACAGAGGACTATGGCTACACCTTC. Translation gives CASSMDTEDYGYTF.